Following are 9 T cell receptor beta chains from one sample sequenced in a study of spatial heterogeneity in lung cancer. Whole-study results and caveats: Tumors with more nonsynonymous mutations had more expanded intratumoral alpha and beta TCRs.

The time point was: sample taken at primary tumor resection. Via MiXCR, TCRdb re-called the 5' RACE reads, giving one row per CDR3 protein. The sample holds a few thousand distinct CDR3 sequences; about 7% are singletons and the top ten take 20%. These receptors have no known antigen. Sample: lung tumor tissue, taken at surgery. Receptor source: a male donor with early-stage non-small cell lung cancer.

In this sample, this clonotype is medium-sized. This beta chain represents an off-target read in a library built for alpha chains; its size is of limited meaning. V is TRBV18 and J is TRBJ2-5; unclear D gene. CDR3 length equals 15 residues. Per the germline V gene, CDR1 is KGHSH and CDR2 is LQKENI. The V end was cut by 6 bases, the J end by 0 bases, with 14 bases between. This CDR3 is CASSASSTNQETQYF. The CDR3 nucleotides are TGTGCCAGCTCGGCTTCTTCCACCAACCAAGAGACCCAGTACTTC.

This clonotype was counted ten times or more. Since it is a stray read in a library aimed at alpha chains, this beta chain has a size that is not meaningful. The V gene is TRBV28, the J gene TRBJ2-7; 9 nucleotides align to TRBD1. CDR1 is MDHEN, CDR2 SYDVKM, per germline. CDR3 length: 14 residues. Losses at the gene ends were 7 bases for V and 1 base for J; bases not matched to a gene: 5. The CDR3 loop reads CASIRQGGSYEQYF. For the CDR3, the DNA is TGTGCCAGCATCAGACAGGGGGGGTCCTACGAGCAGTACTTC.

By share, this clonotype counts as medium-sized. In a library made to pick up alpha chains, this beta chain is a stray read with a size that means little. CDR3 nucleotides: TGCAGCGCCAGCGGGACAGGCAGAGAAGCTTTCTTT. Its protein product is CSASGTGREAFF. The chain is built from TRBV29-1 and TRBJ1-1, with 8 positions matching TRBD1. Germline-derived CDR1 and CDR2 are SQVTM and ANQGSEA. V gave up 7 bases and J gave up 8 bases; unmatched junction bases: 9. The CDR3 sequence is 12 residues long.

This clonotype was seen repeatedly, ten times or more. This beta chain represents an off-target read in a library built for alpha chains; its size is of limited meaning. The rearrangement joins TRBV6-2 or TRBV6-3 to TRBJ2-1; no firm D call. V gave up 2 bases and J gave up 0 bases, with 14 bases separating them. The germline gives CDR1 MNHEY, CDR2 SVGEGT. This CDR3 has 17 amino acids. This CDR3 reads CASSYIITPYSYNEQFF. CDR3 DNA sequence: TGTGCCAGCAGTTACATCATCACTCCTTACTCCTACAATGAGCAGTTCTTC.

This clonotype was detected only a few times. This beta chain slipped into a library made for alpha chains as a stray read, so its size is not meaningful. The chain uses TRBV29-1 and TRBJ2-3; the D call may be TRBD1 or TRBD2 (6 bases each). Trimming pared 1 base from V and 6 bases from J, leaving 8 bases between. CDR3 length: 12 residues. CDR1 and CDR2 (germline): SQVTM, ANQGSEA. CDR3 DNA sequence: TGCAGCGTTGAAGGGGGGGCGGATACGCAGTATTTT. It encodes CSVEGGADTQYF.

Concerning this clonotype itself: A library prepared for alpha chains yielded this beta chain as an off-target read; its size is of little meaning. The J gene is TRBJ1-3, the V gene TRBV3-1, with TRBD1 matching 8 bases. CDR1 is LGHDT and CDR2 is YNNKEL in the germline V gene (reference sequence). After removal of 1 base from V and 4 bases from J, the junction contained 6 bases not matched to a gene. CDR3 length equals 16 residues. This chain's CDR3 is CASSQASGGAGNTIYF. The CDR3 bases are TGTGCCAGCAGCCAAGCGTCAGGGGGCGCGGGAAACACCATATATTTT.

In its sample, this clonotype was seen many times. As an off-target read in a library built for alpha chains, this beta chain has a frequency of little significance. This chain connects TRBV7-2 to TRBJ1-2; TRBD1 aligns across 8 bases. Germline V CDR1 and CDR2: SGHTA, FQGNSA. The CDR3 loop spans 15 amino acids. V was pared by 4 bases and J by 3 bases, with 7 bases of the junction left unmatched. The CDR3 region is CASSSLGQAYYGYTF. The CDR3 DNA sequence: TGTGCCAGCAGCTCGTTGGGACAGGCTTACTATGGCTACACCTTC.

Concerning this clonotype: This beta chain is a stray read from a library made for alpha chains; its abundance is not meaningful. The rearrangement joins TRBV3-1 to TRBJ1-4, with 7 bases that match TRBD1. This CDR3 contains 16 residues. Looked up from germline, CDR1 is LGHDT and CDR2 is YNNKEL (reference sequence). The V and J ends lost 2 bases and 5 bases, in that order; junction bases with no gene match: 8. The CDR3 here is CASSQPGQLTNEKLFF. Written as DNA, the CDR3 is TGTGCCAGCAGCCAACCGGGACAGCTTACCAATGAAAAACTGTTTTTT.

Sample share makes this clonotype medium-sized. Little can be read into the size of this beta chain, an off-target read in a library designed for alpha chains. The rearrangement links TRBV4-3 to TRBJ2-1; D is tentatively TRBD1 or TRBD2 (5 bases each). Trimming pared 0 bases from V and 2 bases from J, leaving 14 bases between. Germline lookup yields CDR1 LGHNA and CDR2 YSLEER. The CDR3 covers 17 residues. CDR3 protein: CASSQDAGTGTYNEQFF. The CDR3 nucleotides read TGCGCCAGCAGCCAAGATGCCGGGACGGGGACCTACAATGAGCAGTTCTTC.